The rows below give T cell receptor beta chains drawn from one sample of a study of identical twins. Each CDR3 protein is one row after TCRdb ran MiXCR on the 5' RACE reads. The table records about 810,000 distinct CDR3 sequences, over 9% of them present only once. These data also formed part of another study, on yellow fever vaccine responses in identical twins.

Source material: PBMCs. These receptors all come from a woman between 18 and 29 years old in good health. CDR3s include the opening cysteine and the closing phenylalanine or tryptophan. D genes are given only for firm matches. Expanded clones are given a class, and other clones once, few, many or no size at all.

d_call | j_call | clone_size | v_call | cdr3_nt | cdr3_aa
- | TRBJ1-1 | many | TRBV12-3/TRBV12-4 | TGTGCCAGCAGTTTAGCACAGAGAACTGAAGCTTTCTTT | CASSLAQRTEAFF
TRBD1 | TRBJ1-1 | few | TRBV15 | TGTGCCACCAGCACCCGGACAGGGGCGAACACTGAAGCTTTCTTT | CATSTRTGANTEAFF
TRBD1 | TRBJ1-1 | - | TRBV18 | TGTGCCAGCTCACCGATGACAGGGGTTGGTGAAGCTTTCTTT | CASSPMTGVGEAFF
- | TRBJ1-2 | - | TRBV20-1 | TGCAGCCTAGGTGGCGCTAACTATGGCTACACCTTC | CSLGGANYGYTF
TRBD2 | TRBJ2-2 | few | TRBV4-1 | TGCGCCAGCAGCCAAGATCCGAGCGGGGCCTTCACCGGGGAGCTGTTTTTT | CASSQDPSGAFTGELFF
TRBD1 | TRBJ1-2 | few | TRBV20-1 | TGCAGTGCCCGGGACAGTGGTCCGTGGTTTAACTATGGCTACACCTTC | CSARDSGPWFNYGYTF
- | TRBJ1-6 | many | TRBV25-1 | TGTGCCAGCAGTGAACAGGGCAATTCACCCCTCCACTTT | CASSEQGNSPLHF
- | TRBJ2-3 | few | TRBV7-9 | TGTGCCAGCAGCTCAACATGGGATACGCAGTATTTT | CASSSTWDTQYF
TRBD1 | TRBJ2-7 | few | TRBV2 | TGTGCCAGCAGTGACGGGACAGGGGGCTACGAGCAGTACTTC | CASSDGTGGYEQYF
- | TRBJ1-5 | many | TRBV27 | TGTGCCAGCAGTCATAACAGGGAATTTGGTCAGCCCCAGCATTTT | CASSHNREFGQPQHF
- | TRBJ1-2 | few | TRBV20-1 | TGCAGTGCCAAGGACGGACTCTATGGCTACACCTTC | CSAKDGLYGYTF
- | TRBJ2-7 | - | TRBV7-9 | TGTGCCAGCAGCGTTGGTTCTAGCGCTTCCTACGAGCAGTACTTC | CASSVGSSASYEQYF
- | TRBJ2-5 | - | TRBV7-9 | TGTGCCAGCAGCTTACCACAGGGTCACCAGTACTTC | CASSLPQGHQYF
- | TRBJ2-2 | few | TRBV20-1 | TGCAGTGCTAGAGATAAGGGCAGGACTCCCACCGGGGAGCTGTTTTTT | CSARDKGRTPTGELFF
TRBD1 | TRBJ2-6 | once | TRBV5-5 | TGTGCCAGCAGATTCGGAGGGGACAGGGTCACCGGGGCCAACGTCCTGACTTTC | CASRFGGDRVTGANVLTF
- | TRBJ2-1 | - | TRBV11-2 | TGTGCCAGCAGCCCCCGGGGGGCGCAGGGTGAGCAGTTCTTC | CASSPRGAQGEQFF
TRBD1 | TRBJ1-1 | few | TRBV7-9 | TGTGCCAGCCTGAGTTTGACAGGGAGGGATGAAGCTTTCTTT | CASLSLTGRDEAFF
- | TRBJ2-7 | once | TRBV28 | TGTGCCAGCAGTCCCGCGGGTTCCATCAACGAGCAGTACTTC | CASSPAGSINEQYF
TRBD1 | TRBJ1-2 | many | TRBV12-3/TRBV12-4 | TGTGCCAGCAGGCTTACAGGGGATGGCTACACCTTC | CASRLTGDGYTF
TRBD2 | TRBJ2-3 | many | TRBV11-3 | TGTGCCAGCAGCTTAGATGGGACTAGCGGTTCGGATACGCAGTATTTT | CASSLDGTSGSDTQYF
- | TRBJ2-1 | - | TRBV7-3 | TGTGCCACCCCGGGCAGCTCCTACAATGAGCAGTTCTTC | CATPGSSYNEQFF
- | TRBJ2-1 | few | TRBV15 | TGTGCCACCAGCCCCCACGAGGGGTTAATGGGCAATGAGCAGTTCTTC | CATSPHEGLMGNEQFF
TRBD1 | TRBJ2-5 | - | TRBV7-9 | TGTGCCAGCACCCAGCCCCGATTAACAGGGGGAGATGAGACCCAGTACTTC | CASTQPRLTGGDETQYF
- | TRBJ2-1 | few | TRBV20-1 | TGCAGTGCTATCCTGGCGGGGTCCTACAATGAGCAGTTCTTC | CSAILAGSYNEQFF
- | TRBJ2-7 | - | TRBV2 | TGTGCCAGCAGACCCGGACGGTCGGAAATGAACGAGCAGTACTTC | CASRPGRSEMNEQYF
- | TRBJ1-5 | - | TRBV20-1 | TGCAGTGCTAGTTCTGGGGACAATCAGCCCCAGCATTTT | CSASSGDNQPQHF
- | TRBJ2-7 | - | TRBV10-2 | TGCGCCAGCCTGTCGGCCAGATTAAACCCATCGAACAGCTCCTACGAGCAGTACTTC | CASLSARLNPSNSSYEQYF
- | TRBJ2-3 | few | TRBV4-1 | TGCGCCAGCAGCCAAGTCTGGGGATACACAGATACGCAGTATTTT | CASSQVWGYTDTQYF
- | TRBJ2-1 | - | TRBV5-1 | TGCGCCAGCAGCTTGACAGGGGAGGGTGAGCAGTTCTTC | CASSLTGEGEQFF
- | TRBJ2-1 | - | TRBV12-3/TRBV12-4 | TGTGCCACGCGGGAAGTGGATGAGCAGTTCTTC | CATREVDEQFF
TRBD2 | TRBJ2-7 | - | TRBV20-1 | TGCAGTGCTACCGGGACTAGCGGGAGCGACACCTACGAGCAGTACTTC | CSATGTSGSDTYEQYF
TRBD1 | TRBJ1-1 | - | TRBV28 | TGTGCCAGCACCTGGACAGGGTCGATTGAAGCTTTCTTT | CASTWTGSIEAFF
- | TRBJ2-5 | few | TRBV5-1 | TGCGCCAGCAGCATGGGGAGCGGGACACAAGAGACCCAGTACTTC | CASSMGSGTQETQYF
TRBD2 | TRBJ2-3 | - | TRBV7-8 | TGTGCCAGCAGCTCCCCTAGCGGGGGGGCCTGGGGCACAGATACGCAGTATTTT | CASSSPSGGAWGTDTQYF
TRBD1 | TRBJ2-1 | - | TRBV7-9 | TGTGCCAGCAGCATGGGACAGCATAAACACAATGAGCAGTTCTTC | CASSMGQHKHNEQFF
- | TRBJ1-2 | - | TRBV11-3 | TGTGCCAGCAGCTTAGATGGGGGAGGCTATGGCTACACCTTC | CASSLDGGGYGYTF
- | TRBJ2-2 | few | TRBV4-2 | TGTGCCAGCAGCCAAGATGGGGGGACCAACACCGGGGAGCTGTTTTTT | CASSQDGGTNTGELFF
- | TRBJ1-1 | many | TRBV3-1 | TGTGCCAGCAGACTTCAGGGAGGAACTGAAGCTTTCTTT | CASRLQGGTEAFF
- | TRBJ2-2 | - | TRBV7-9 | TGTGCCAGCAGCTTAGTGGCTGGGGTTTCGGCCGGGGAGCTGTTTTTT | CASSLVAGVSAGELFF
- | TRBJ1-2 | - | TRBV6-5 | TGTGCCAGCAGTTACTCAACCAGATCTTATGGCTACACCTTC | CASSYSTRSYGYTF
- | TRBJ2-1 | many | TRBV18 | TGTGCCAGCCGGGACGCCAACAATGAGCAGTTCTTC | CASRDANNEQFF
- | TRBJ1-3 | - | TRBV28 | TGTGCCAGCAGTTTTCGGGCTGGTGGAAACACCATATATTTT | CASSFRAGGNTIYF
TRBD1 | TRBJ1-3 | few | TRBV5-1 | TGCGCCAGCAGCTCTGCAGGGTCGACAGGGAGCTCTGGAAACACCATATATTTT | CASSSAGSTGSSGNTIYF
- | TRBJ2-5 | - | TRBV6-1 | TGTGCCAGCAGTCTGAGAAGCGGCGGCGGGGAGACCCAGTACTTC | CASSLRSGGGETQYF
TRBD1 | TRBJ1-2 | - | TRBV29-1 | TGCAGCGTTCATCCGGGACAGGCGTGGGACTATGGCTACACCTTC | CSVHPGQAWDYGYTF
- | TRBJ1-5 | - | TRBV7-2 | TGTGCCAGCAGCCTCGTGGGGAAAAGGACCCAGCATTTT | CASSLVGKRTQHF
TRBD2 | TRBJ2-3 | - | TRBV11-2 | TGTGCCAGCAGCTTAGAAGCTTACGGGGGGGCCACAGATACGCAGTATTTT | CASSLEAYGGATDTQYF
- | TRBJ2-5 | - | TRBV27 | TGTGCCAGCAGTTTAGGGTATCGAGCCCCAGAGACCCAGTACTTC | CASSLGYRAPETQYF
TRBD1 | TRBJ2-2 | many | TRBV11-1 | TGTGCCAGCAGCTCCACGAAGGGAGACAGGGAGAACACCGGGGAGCTGTTTTTT | CASSSTKGDRENTGELFF
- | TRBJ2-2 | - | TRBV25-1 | TGTGCCAGCATCGGACCCGGGACCACCGGGGAGCTGTTTTTT | CASIGPGTTGELFF
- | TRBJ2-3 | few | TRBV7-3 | TGTGCCAGCAGCCCCCGTAGTGAGAGCACAGATACGCAGTATTTT | CASSPRSESTDTQYF
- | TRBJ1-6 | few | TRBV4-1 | TGCGCCAGCAGCCAAGTTTTGGGAAGGGGAATGGATTCACCCCTCCACTTT | CASSQVLGRGMDSPLHF
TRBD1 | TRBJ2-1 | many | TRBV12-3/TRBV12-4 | TGTGCCAGCAGCATACCAGGGGGCCATGAGCAGTTCTTC | CASSIPGGHEQFF
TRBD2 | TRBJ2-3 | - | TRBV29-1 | TGCAGCGTTGTTCTAGCGGGAGGAACCCCAGATACGCAGTATTTT | CSVVLAGGTPDTQYF